Shown below are 21 T cell receptor beta chains from a single sample sequenced in a study of T-cell memory formation after mild COVID-19. TCRdb re-called the 5' RACE reads with MiXCR, one entry per CDR3 protein. Of about 100,000 distinct CDR3 sequences listed, roughly 11% were seen once; the top ten hold roughly 40%. The sequencing input was PBMCs or a T cell subset sorted from them (not recorded which). The receptors originated from a man aged 18 to 30 who had mild COVID-19 (a few samples of this study predate the infection). Cell type and time point are not known.

The chain uses TRBV11-2 and TRBJ2-5, with 7 positions matching TRBD2. Trimming cost V 5 bases and J 5 bases; bases outside gene matches: 14. Germline V gene sequence: CDR1 SGHAT, CDR2 FQNNGV. This CDR3 has 16 amino acids. Here the CDR3 reads CASSQDHSGDGETQYF. In DNA, the CDR3 is TGTGCCAGCAGCCAAGACCACAGCGGGGACGGTGAGACCCAGTACTTC. Full variable domain (missing parts from reference TRBV11-2 and TRBJ2-5): EAGVAQSPRYKIIEKRQSVAFWCNPISGHATLYWYQQILGQGPKLLIQFQNNGVVDDSQLPKDRFSAERLKGVDSTLKIQPAKLEDSAVYLCASSQDHSGDGETQYFGPGTRLLVL.

The rearrangement uses TRBV20-1 and TRBJ2-1, with 7 bases lining up with TRBD2. In germline, CDR1 is DFQATT, CDR2 SNEGSKA (reference sequence). V shed 3 bases, J shed 6 bases, and the junction held 5 bases outside the gene matches. This CDR3 is built from 13 residues. CDR3 coding DNA: TGCAGTGCTAGGGCGCGGGGGTTCAATGAGCAGTTCTTC. Translation gives CSARARGFNEQFF.

The rearrangement uses TRBV18 and TRBJ2-7, with D uncertain. Germline V gene sequence: CDR1 KGHSH, CDR2 LQKENI. Trimming pared 2 bases from V and 1 base from J, leaving 6 bases between. The CDR3 is 13 residues long. CDR3 protein: CASSPSQSYEQYV. For the CDR3, the DNA is TGTGCCAGCTCACCATCGCAATCCTACGAGCAGTACGTC.

This clonotype was picked up a small number of times. This sequence joins TRBV4-1 and TRBJ1-1; D might be TRBD1 (5 bases). V shed 2 bases and J shed 5 bases, with 9 bases lying between them. The CDR3 length is 13 residues. CDR1 and CDR2 (germline): MGHRA, YSYEKL. CDR3 sequence: CASSQPGGTEAFF. For the CDR3, the DNA is TGCGCCAGCAGCCAACCCGGGGGGACTGAAGCTTTCTTT.

The sample holds a few counts of this clonotype. The V and J genes are TRBV7-2 and TRBJ2-7; weak D call: TRBD1 (5 bases). Germline V CDR1 and CDR2: SGHTA, FQGNSA. The V end was cut by 4 bases, the J end by 1 base, with 11 bases between. The CDR3 is 14 amino acids. This chain's CDR3 is CASSYDSTSYEQYF. The CDR3, as DNA: TGTGCCAGCAGCTACGACAGTACTTCCTACGAGCAGTACTTC.

This rearrangement joins TRBV7-9 to TRBJ2-7, with 14 positions matching TRBD2. The length of the CDR3 is 16 residues. Germline V gene sequence: CDR1 SEHNR, CDR2 FQNEAQ (reference sequence). V shed 4 bases, J shed 2 bases, and the junction held 4 bases outside the gene matches. As DNA, the CDR3 is TGTGCCAGCAGCTCAGGGACTAGCGGGGGACCCTACGAGCAGTACTTC. This gives the protein CASSSGTSGGPYEQYF.

The chain links TRBV7-9 to TRBJ1-6, with no clear D. The CDR3 loop spans 16 amino acids. In germline, CDR1 is SEHNR, CDR2 FQNEAQ (reference sequence). V was cut by 3 bases and J by 4 bases, with 13 bases left in between. The CDR3 region is CASSFDRTVYNSPLHF. In nucleotides, the CDR3 is TGTGCCAGCAGCTTCGATCGGACCGTTTATAATTCACCCCTCCACTTT.

This clonotype occurred a few times. V and J are TRBV11-1 and TRBJ1-1; D is unresolved. V was pared by 8 bases and J by 4 bases, with 17 bases between. This CDR3 is 14 amino acids long. CDR1 and CDR2 from the germline V gene are SGHAT and FQDESV (reference sequence). In DNA, the CDR3 is TGTGCCAGCCGTTGGTCGGGCGGGGTCACTGAAGCTTTCTTT. Amino acid sequence: CASRWSGGVTEAFF.

The chain joins TRBV6-5 to TRBJ2-1, with 9 bases fitting TRBD1. Germline-derived CDR1 and CDR2 are MNHEY and SVGAGI. V shed 8 bases and J 3 bases; nucleotides not matched to a gene: 5. This CDR3 is built from 14 residues. CDR3 protein: CASAPGQGYNEQFF. The CDR3 bases are TGTGCCAGCGCTCCGGGACAGGGCTACAATGAGCAGTTCTTC.

In regard to this clonotype: Since no conserved phenylalanine or tryptophan closes the CDR3, a read error is the likely cause. V gene TRBV19 combines with J gene TRBJ2-2, with TRBD1 matching 9 bases. Germline V gene lookup returns CDR1 LNHDA and CDR2 SQIVND (reference sequence). This CDR3 contains 15 residues. V lost 4 bases to trimming and J lost 5 bases; unmatched junction nucleotides: 5. The CDR3 loop reads CASSTTGGATGELFL. The CDR3 region has the DNA TGTGCCAGTAGTACCACAGGGGGCGCGACCGGGGAGCTGTTTTTG.

Many counts were recorded for this clonotype. V is TRBV7-6 and J is TRBJ1-4; TRBD1 matches 7 bases. V shed 5 bases, J shed 8 bases, and the junction held 2 bases outside the gene matches. The CDR3 has 12 amino acids. CDR1 and CDR2 from the germline V gene are SGHVS and FNYEAQ. The CDR3 loop reads CASSQDREKLFF. The CDR3 region has the DNA TGTGCCAGCAGCCAGGACAGGGAAAAACTGTTTTTT.

In this sample, this clonotype turned up a few times. The limits of the CDR3 on the DNA are not certain, so only TCRdb's listed CDR3 is given. The CDR3 is CISVPEAFGQAEGKLFF. V is TRBV7-5 and J is TRBJ1-4. TRBV7-5 is labeled a pseudogene. The CDR3 comprises 17 residues, both ends counted.

The chain combines TRBV7-6 with TRBJ2-5; a weak D match, TRBD2 (5 bases). The CDR3 is 14 residues long. From germline, CDR1 is SGHVS and CDR2 FNYEAQ. V was trimmed by 0 bases and J by 5 bases, leaving 10 bases between them. The CDR3 here is CASSLARWEETQYF. The CDR3 DNA reads as TGTGCCAGCAGCTTAGCGCGGTGGGAGGAGACCCAGTACTTC.

This chain uses TRBV4-1 with TRBJ1-1; a weak D match, TRBD1 (5 bases). V was trimmed by 2 bases and J by 8 bases, leaving 15 bases between them. The CDR3 loop spans 14 amino acids. Germline V gene data show CDR1 as MGHRA and CDR2 as YSYEKL. CDR3: CASSQLSGRAEAFF. CDR3 bases: TGCGCCAGCAGCCAACTGTCGGGGCGGGCAGAAGCTTTCTTT.

The chain is built from TRBV6-1 and TRBJ2-5; D gene unclear. The CDR3 is 14 residues long. Germline V gene lookup returns CDR1 MNHNS and CDR2 SASEGT. With 1 base removed from V and 1 base from J, the gap between germline ends came to 7 bases. In DNA form, the CDR3 reads TGTGCCAGCAGTGAAGGAAACGGCCAAGAGACCCAGTACTTC. Its protein is CASSEGNGQETQYF.

This clonotype was counted a few times. The rearrangement links TRBV29-1 to TRBJ2-4; no firm D call. CDR1 is SQVTM, CDR2 ANQGSEA, per germline. The CDR3 is 13 residues long. V lost 5 bases and J 0 bases, leaving 8 bases between the germline ends. The CDR3 protein is CSVPDVAKNIQYF. The CDR3 nucleotides are TGCAGCGTTCCAGATGTAGCCAAAAACATTCAGTACTTC.

The gene calls are TRBV4-1 and TRBJ1-2; tentative D call: TRBD1 (6 bases). In germline, CDR1 is MGHRA, CDR2 YSYEKL. The V and J ends lost 1 base and 3 bases respectively, with 21 bases between them. This CDR3 region has 18 residues. The CDR3 nucleotides read TGCGCCAGCAGCCAAGTGGGGAGGGGGTCACTTCTCGACTATGGCTACACCTTC. Its protein product is CASSQVGRGSLLDYGYTF.

Here the CDR3 reads CASSPGAGASGNTIYF. The CDR3 coding sequence is TGTGCCAGCAGCCCTGGTGCGGGGGCGTCTGGAAACACCATATATTTT. V is TRBV7-6 and J is TRBJ1-3, with D possibly TRBD1 on 6 matching bases. Trimming stripped 5 bases from V and 1 base from J, with 15 bases between. There are 16 residues in the CDR3. In germline, CDR1 is SGHVS, CDR2 FNYEAQ.

The chain joins TRBV6-5 to TRBJ1-2; 10 bases agree with TRBD1. V shed 0 bases, J shed 8 bases, and the junction held 6 bases outside the gene matches. The germline gives CDR1 MNHEY, CDR2 SVGAGI. The length of the CDR3 is 15 residues. CDR3 nucleotide sequence: TGTGCCAGCAGTTACTCGCCCGGGACAGGGGTCGGCTACACCTTC. This translates into CASSYSPGTGVGYTF.

This clonotype was seen more than once but under ten times. The chain couples TRBV20-1 to TRBJ1-2; no clear D gene. Germline assignment: CDR1 DFQATT and CDR2 SNEGSKA (reference sequence). This CDR3 is built from 8 residues. The CDR3: CSRRGYTF. The CDR3 coding sequence is TGCAGCCGGCGAGGCTACACCTTC.

Many counts were recorded for this clonotype. J is TRBJ1-1 and V is TRBV7-2, with 12 bases lining up with TRBD1. V lost 6 bases to trimming and J lost 4 bases; unmatched junction nucleotides: 9. The V gene's germline CDR1 is SGHTA and CDR2 FQGNSA. CDR3 length: 16 amino acids. As DNA, the CDR3 is TGTGCCAGCAGGGACCGGGACAGGGGGCCTTTCACTGAAGCTTTCTTT. It specifies CASRDRDRGPFTEAFF.